Each of the 27 T cell receptor beta chains below was sequenced from the same sample in a study of T-cell reconstitution after alpha-beta-depleted transplantation in children. Unique molecular identifiers were incorporated during preparation of the TCRbeta library. TCRdb reprocessed the PCR reads via MiXCR and lists one record per CDR3 protein. The sample shows about 980,000 distinct CDR3 sequences, under 30% of them seen only once. Sequencing used PBMCs, mostly from graft donor cells, obtained 360 days after TCRalphabeta/CD19-depleted stem cell transplant. The source of these receptors is a boy younger than two who had a stem cell transplant for SCID, so the T cells may come from the graft donor.

This sequence joins TRBV5-1 and TRBJ2-1; no definite D call. V was shortened by 1 base and J by 0 bases, with 20 bases between the two germline ends. The CDR3 spans 19 residues. The germline CDR1 and CDR2 sequences are SGHRS and YFSETQ. Here the CDR3 DNA reads TGCGCCAGCAGCTTGCTGGGGTCCAATCCCCTCGGCTCCTACAATGAGCAGTTCTTC. Protein: CASSLLGSNPLGSYNEQFF.

This clonotype was counted only a few times. The genes are TRBV5-6 and TRBJ2-5, with 7 bases that match TRBD2. Germline lookup yields CDR1 SGHDT and CDR2 YYEEEE. CDR3 length: 14 amino acids. After removal of 3 bases from V and 4 bases from J, the junction contained 6 bases not matched to a gene. The chain's CDR3 is CASSYGDYRETQYF. The CDR3, as DNA: TGTGCCAGCAGCTACGGGGACTATCGAGAGACCCAGTACTTC.

V is TRBV10-3 and J is TRBJ2-1; TRBD2 agrees at 13 bases. The CDR3 is made up of 15 amino acids. Germline trimming cut 5 bases from V and 2 bases from J; bases unmatched to any gene: 0. The germline gives CDR1 ENHRY, CDR2 SYGVKD. DNA of the CDR3: TGTGCCATCAGTACTAGCGGGGGGGCCTACAATGAGCAGTTCTTC. Its translation is CAISTSGGAYNEQFF.

This clonotype was counted between two and nine times. The chain carries TRBV5-1 and TRBJ1-4; 8 bases are a match to TRBD1. From germline, CDR1 is SGHRS and CDR2 YFSETQ. The V gene end was trimmed by 7 bases and the J gene end by 6 bases; junction bases not matched to a gene: 8. The CDR3 runs 14 residues. The CDR3 is CASSLRGLDEKLFF. CDR3 nucleotides: TGCGCCAGCTCTCTCAGGGGGCTGGATGAAAAACTGTTTTTT.

This clonotype has just a few counts. This sequence joins TRBV20-1 and TRBJ2-1, with 8 bases aligning to TRBD1. V lost 3 bases, J lost 3 bases, and 4 bases stayed unmatched. CDR1 is DFQATT, CDR2 SNEGSKA, per germline (reference sequence). This CDR3 is 14 amino acids long. This chain's CDR3 is CSASRTGYYNEQFF. CDR3 DNA: TGCAGTGCTAGTCGGACAGGGTACTACAATGAGCAGTTCTTC.

The chain couples TRBV4-3 to TRBJ1-5; D is perhaps TRBD1 (6 bases). CDR1 LGHNA and CDR2 YSLEER come from the germline V gene. The length of the CDR3 is 15 residues. V was pared by 4 bases and J by 5 bases, with 15 bases between. In DNA, the CDR3 is TGCGCCAGCAGCCCCGGGAGGGGGAGAGATCAGCCCCAGCATTTT. Translating it yields CASSPGRGRDQPQHF.

This sequence joins TRBV12-3 or TRBV12-4 and TRBJ1-1; D ambiguous. The CDR3 loop spans 15 amino acids. Between the trimmed V and J ends, which lost 2 bases and 1 base, there was a span of 11 bases. The CDR3 sequence is CASSLSGSANTEAFF. CDR3 sequence (DNA): TGTGCCAGCAGTTTAAGCGGCTCGGCGAACACTGAAGCTTTCTTT.

J is TRBJ1-5 and V is TRBV7-3, with 8 bases lining up with TRBD1. Germline V CDR1 and CDR2: SGHTA, FQGTGA. After removal of 5 bases from V and 6 bases from J, the junction contained 6 bases not matched to a gene. The CDR3 is 14 residues long. The CDR3 bases are TGTGCCAGCAGCACAGGGGGTGCAGGTCAGCCCCAGCATTTT. Translation: CASSTGGAGQPQHF.

In this sample, this clonotype turned up many times. The V call is TRBV28, the J call TRBJ2-6, with D unclear. Germline lookup yields CDR1 MDHEN and CDR2 SYDVKM. The V and J ends lost 3 bases and 0 bases respectively, with 9 bases between them. This CDR3 comprises 16 residues. The CDR3 region has the DNA TGTGCCAGCAGTTTGGCTACAGCCTCTGGGGCCAACGTCCTGACTTTC. This translates into CASSLATASGANVLTF.

The chain couples TRBV11-2 to TRBJ2-1; 8 positions agree with TRBD2. The CDR3 is made up of 18 amino acids. V trimming: 1 base; J trimming: 0 bases; junction bases outside the gene matches: 8. Germline V gene data show CDR1 as SGHAT and CDR2 as FQNNGV. CDR3 in DNA: TGTGCCAGCAGCTTAGTGAGTAGCGGGGCGCCCTCCTACAATGAGCAGTTCTTC. It yields the protein CASSLVSSGAPSYNEQFF.

The V gene is TRBV10-3, the J gene TRBJ2-7, with a tentative D call TRBD1 (6 bases). The length of the CDR3 is 14 residues. Per the germline V gene, CDR1 is ENHRY and CDR2 is SYGVKD. Trimming left V 3 bases short and J 0 bases short, with 9 bases between. The CDR3 bases are TGTGCCATCAGTGATCCCAGGGGCTCCTACGAGCAGTACTTC. This codes for CAISDPRGSYEQYF.

The gene calls are TRBV5-5 and TRBJ2-7; 7 bases fit TRBD1. The CDR3 is 14 amino acids. Germline V gives CDR1 SGHKS, CDR2 YYEKEE (reference sequence). The J segment lost 7 bases and the V segment lost 1 base, leaving 8 bases of the junction unmatched. In nucleotides, the CDR3 is TGTGCCAGCAGCTTGTTACAGGGACAGAGGGAGCAGTACTTC. It translates to CASSLLQGQREQYF.

The chain recombines TRBV5-1 with TRBJ1-2; D unresolved. The CDR3 has 12 residues. Germline CDR1 SGHRS, CDR2 YFSETQ. The ends were cut back, 4 bases at V and 8 bases at J, with 12 bases in the middle. This CDR3 is CASSLTLGGYTF. CDR3 DNA sequence: TGCGCCAGCAGCCTGACCCTAGGAGGCTACACCTTC.

This clonotype turned up a few times. The J gene is TRBJ2-7, the V gene TRBV6-5; 10 nucleotides agree with TRBD1. The CDR3 contains 16 residues. The V and J ends lost 6 bases and 4 bases, in that order; junction bases with no gene match: 12. The V gene's germline CDR1 is MNHEY and CDR2 SVGAGI. CDR3 sequence: CASRSTRQGAPYEQYF. CDR3 coding DNA: TGTGCCAGCAGGAGTACTCGACAGGGGGCTCCTTACGAGCAGTACTTC.

This clonotype came up a few times. The CDR3 reads CASSLGGALPKHTF. The CDR3 DNA is TGTGCCAGCAGCTTAGGGGGTGCCCTCCCAAAACACACCTTC. The J gene is TRBJ1-2, the V gene TRBV7-2; no clear D. CDR3 length equals 14 residues. Trimming left V 1 base short and J 12 bases short, with 18 bases between. CDR1 and CDR2 from the germline V gene are SGHTA and FQGNSA.

This clonotype was found a few times. The chain links TRBV6-1 to TRBJ1-5; 9 nucleotides align to TRBD1. In germline, CDR1 is MNHNS, CDR2 SASEGT. The CDR3 runs to 14 residues. Trimming cost V 8 bases and J 4 bases; bases outside gene matches: 6. CDR3 DNA: TGTGCCAGCGGGACAGGGCAAGGAAATCAGCCCCAGCATTTT. Translation: CASGTGQGNQPQHF.

The chain combines TRBV4-2 with TRBJ2-3; 11 positions agree with TRBD1. The trim removed 1 base at V and 3 bases at J, leaving 3 bases unmatched. The CDR3 runs 16 residues. The germline V gene encodes CDR1 LGHNA and CDR2 YNFKEQ. This CDR3 reads CASSQVDRGRTDTQYF. In DNA, the CDR3 is TGTGCCAGCAGCCAAGTGGACAGGGGGCGGACAGATACGCAGTATTTT.

The V gene is TRBV20-1, the J gene TRBJ1-5; D not certain. Germline CDR1 and CDR2: DFQATT and SNEGSKA (reference sequence). CDR3 length equals 15 residues. V was clipped by 0 bases and J by 0 bases, with 9 bases between them. CDR3 nucleotides: TGCAGTGCTAGAGAACAATCACATAGCAATCAGCCCCAGCATTTT. Its translation: CSAREQSHSNQPQHF.

This clonotype was found a few times. V gene TRBV28 combines with J gene TRBJ2-7; D possibly corresponds to TRBD1 (6 bases). The CDR3 loop spans 15 amino acids. V lost 4 bases and J lost 2, with 15 bases in between. Germline V lookup: CDR1 MDHEN, CDR2 SYDVKM. The CDR3 nucleotides read TGTGCCAGCAGTTCGACCTTGGGACATACCTACGAGCAGTACTTC. This translates into CASSSTLGHTYEQYF. The entire variable domain, with the rest obtained from reference TRBV28 and TRBJ2-7, is as follows: DVKVTQSSRYLVKRTGEKVFLECVQDMDHENMFWYRQDPGLGLRLIYFSYDVKMKEKGDIPEGYSVSREKKERFSLILESASTNQTSMYLCASSSTLGHTYEQYFGPGTRLTVT.

This clonotype has a count of ten or more. The rearrangement uses TRBV15 and TRBJ2-5; no reliable D call. V shed 0 bases and J shed 4 bases, with 12 bases lying between them. CDR1 LNHNV and CDR2 YYDKDF come from the germline V gene (reference sequence). The CDR3 is 15 residues long. CDR3 nucleotides: TGTGCCACCAGCAGAGACCAAGATTATAGAGAGACCCAGTACTTC. This codes for CATSRDQDYRETQYF.

In this sample, this clonotype turned up a few times. The chain recombines TRBV20-1 with TRBJ2-5; TRBD2 aligns across 10 bases. The CDR3 is 16 amino acids. V gave up 3 bases and J gave up 2 bases; unmatched junction bases: 9. The germline gives CDR1 DFQATT, CDR2 SNEGSKA (reference sequence). The DNA of the CDR3 is TGCAGTGCTAGGCCCCTTATAGCGGGGGGTCAAGAGACCCAGTACTTC. Translation: CSARPLIAGGQETQYF.

This clonotype was seen only a few times. The V gene is TRBV30, the J gene TRBJ2-5; D uncertain. The germline gives CDR1 GTSNPN, CDR2 SVGIG (reference sequence). V gave up 0 bases and J gave up 2 bases, with 1 base separating them. This CDR3 has 11 residues. The CDR3 DNA reads as TGTGCCTGGAGTGTACAAGAGACCCAGTACTTC. Translated, it gives CAWSVQETQYF.

This clonotype has a count of ten or more. The V and J genes are TRBV7-2 and TRBJ2-7; D gene uncertain. This CDR3 is built from 12 residues. Per germline, CDR1 SGHTA and CDR2 FQGNSA. The V and J ends lost 1 base and 6 bases respectively, with 7 bases between them. In nucleotides, the CDR3 is TGTGCCAGCAGCTTAGGTCCTAGCGAGCAGTACTTC. It yields the protein CASSLGPSEQYF.

The rearrangement links TRBV12-3 or TRBV12-4 to TRBJ2-1; 9 positions match TRBD2. The trim removed 7 bases at V and 7 bases at J, leaving 14 bases unmatched. This CDR3 contains 16 residues. The CDR3 DNA is TGTGCCAGCATCCTCGGGGGTGCGGGGGGGCAAAATGAGCAGTTCTTC. This translates into CASILGGAGGQNEQFF.

In this sample, this clonotype turned up a few times. The chain uses TRBV7-2 and TRBJ1-2, with 7 bases that match TRBD1. The V segment lost 6 bases and the J segment 5 bases; nucleotides outside the gene matches: 15. This CDR3 comprises 16 residues. Germline values: CDR1 SGHTA, CDR2 FQGNSA. The DNA of the CDR3 is TGTGCCAGCAGTTCGGACAGGCGAGGGATCGGATATGGCTACACCTTC. Translation gives CASSSDRRGIGYGYTF.

In its sample, this clonotype was seen a few times. V and J are TRBV12-3 or TRBV12-4 and TRBJ2-5; a possible D gene is TRBD2 (5 bases). This CDR3 comprises 15 residues. Between the trimmed V and J ends, which lost 7 bases and 0 bases, there was a span of 15 bases. The chain's CDR3 is CASNPSGGHQETQYF. The CDR3 coding sequence is TGTGCCAGCAACCCTTCAGGCGGGCACCAAGAGACCCAGTACTTC.

This clonotype was observed a handful of times. The V and J genes are TRBV7-2 and TRBJ2-3; D gene uncertain. This CDR3 contains 14 residues. Trimming left V 5 bases short and J 0 bases short, with 9 bases between. CDR1 and CDR2 (germline): SGHTA, FQGNSA. CDR3 loop: CASSPQPSTDTQYF. CDR3 bases: TGTGCCAGCAGCCCCCAGCCCAGCACAGATACGCAGTATTTT.